A single sample is the source of the 21 T cell receptor beta chains below, sequenced in a study of T cell repertoires in cytomegalovirus infection (dated 2019 in TCRdb). For sequencing, an Illumina HiSeq 1500 was employed. The raw public data were reprocessed by TCRdb itself: fastp quality trimming at Q25, MiXCR clonotype calling, in-frame beta chains only. Here each entry gathers all rows of one CDR3 protein and keeps the most common genes and DNA. Within this sample are about half a million distinct CDR3 sequences, with 30% to 40% of them counted one time only. Roughly 16% of the sample is held by the ten biggest clonotypes. The sample's treatment or condition label is to be understood as: in vitro stimulation with specific CMV peptide epitopes to enrich CMV-specific T cells. Which antigens these TCRs recognize remains unknown. The sequences come from cultured PBMCs, collected from culture after CMV antigen stimulation. These receptors were collected from a human donor in good health (CMV status not recorded). Some clones in this sample may be carry-over from other donors' samples.

The J gene is TRBJ2-5, the V gene TRBV6-8; D remains ambiguous. CDR1 and CDR2 (germline): MNHGY, SAAAGT. The length of the CDR3 is 14 residues. V gave up 0 bases and J gave up 4 bases, with 9 bases separating them. The CDR3 is CASSYSIRGETQYF. The CDR3 nucleotides read TGTGCCAGCAGTTACTCGATCCGAGGAGAGACCCAGTACTTC.

This clonotype was observed a few times. The V call is TRBV7-2, the J call TRBJ2-7; 10 bases are shared with TRBD2. The V gene end was trimmed by 5 bases and the J gene end by 2 bases; junction bases not matched to a gene: 9. This CDR3 has 16 amino acids. CDR1 and CDR2 (germline): SGHTA, FQGNSA. The CDR3 sequence is CASSPPGLAIPYEQYF. Here the CDR3 DNA reads TGTGCCAGCAGCCCACCGGGACTAGCGATTCCCTACGAGCAGTACTTC.

The genes are TRBV4-1 and TRBJ2-5, with no clear D. Germline CDR1 is MGHRA and CDR2 is YSYEKL. V gave up 4 bases and J gave up 5 bases, with 11 bases separating them. The CDR3 has 13 residues. The CDR3 bases are TGCGCCAGCAGCCTGACTGGCGCGGAGACCCAGTACTTC. It yields the protein CASSLTGAETQYF.

V is TRBV6-1 and J is TRBJ2-3; weak D call: TRBD2 (5 bases). Germline CDR1 is MNHNS and CDR2 is SASEGT. The CDR3 covers 14 residues. V was trimmed by 7 bases and J by 0 bases, leaving 11 bases between them. The CDR3 DNA reads as TGTGCCAGCAAACTCGGCGGGAGCACAGATACGCAGTATTTT. It specifies CASKLGGSTDTQYF.

The chain employs TRBV20-1 and TRBJ1-5; D is ambiguous. Germline CDR1 DFQATT, CDR2 SNEGSKA (reference sequence). CDR3 length equals 12 residues. V lost 4 bases to trimming and J lost 4 bases, with 8 bases between them. DNA for the CDR3: TGCAGTGCTATCGCAAGGAATCAGCCCCAGCATTTT. It yields the protein CSAIARNQPQHF.

A single count supports this clonotype. Here the CDR3 reads CASSLAGPGMLDGRAGELFF. The CDR3 DNA sequence: TGTGCCAGCAGTTTAGCTGGGCCCGGGATGTTGGACGGGAGAGCCGGGGAGCTGTTTTTT. The V call is TRBV12-3 or TRBV12-4, the J call TRBJ2-2, with D maybe TRBD2 (6 bases). The CDR3 covers 20 residues. V was cut by 0 bases and J by 6 bases, with 26 bases left in between.

About this clonotype: One end of the junction fails to match germline, which may point to a read error. The chain combines TRBV4-1 with TRBJ1-2; D is unresolved. The CDR3 runs 13 residues. From germline, CDR1 is MGHRA and CDR2 YSYEKL. CDR3 in amino acids: CANSQPDRNPYTF. The DNA of the CDR3 is TGCGCCAACAGCCAACCCGACCGGAATCCCTACACCTTC.

V usage is TRBV7-3 and J usage is TRBJ2-1; 9 bases line up with TRBD2. Germline CDR1 is SGHTA and CDR2 is FQGTGA. The V gene end was trimmed by 5 bases and the J gene end by 7 bases; junction bases not matched to a gene: 6. This CDR3 contains 14 residues. CDR3 region: CASSVNSGSNEQFF. CDR3 DNA sequence: TGTGCCAGCAGCGTAAATAGCGGGAGTAATGAGCAGTTCTTC.

This clonotype has just one count. V and J are TRBV5-6 and TRBJ2-1, with 8 nucleotides matching TRBD2. V lost 7 bases, J lost 6 bases, and 6 bases stayed unmatched. CDR1 is SGHDT and CDR2 is YYEEEE in the germline V gene. The CDR3 is made up of 13 amino acids. The CDR3 DNA follows: TGTGCCAGCGAAGCGGGAGATCCCAATGAGCAGTTCTTC. As protein: CASEAGDPNEQFF.

The table lists this clonotype with a few counts. The chain links TRBV27 to TRBJ1-4, with D unresolved. V lost 3 bases, J lost 7 bases, and 21 bases lay in between. The CDR3 runs to 17 residues. Germline lookup yields CDR1 MNHEY and CDR2 SMNVEV (reference sequence). CDR3 loop: CASSFLLRTGVAEKLFF. The DNA for the CDR3 is TGTGCCAGCAGTTTCTTACTGCGCACTGGGGTAGCTGAAAAACTGTTTTTT.

The chain recombines TRBV6-1 with TRBJ1-3, with TRBD1 identical over 8 bases. The CDR3 extends over 17 amino acids. Trimming cost V 5 bases and J 0 bases; bases outside gene matches: 9. Germline V gene sequence: CDR1 MNHNS, CDR2 SASEGT. CDR3 loop: CASSTLSGGYSGNTIYF. For the CDR3, the DNA is TGTGCCAGCAGTACCCTCTCAGGGGGCTACTCTGGAAACACCATATATTTT.

This clonotype has just a few counts. This rearrangement joins TRBV7-2 to TRBJ2-7; tentative D call: TRBD2 (6 bases). There are 14 residues in the CDR3. Germline V gene data show CDR1 as SGHTA and CDR2 as FQGNSA. Trimming removed 0 bases at V and 5 bases at J, with 11 bases between. CDR3 loop: CASSLAGSVDEQYF. The CDR3 region has the DNA TGTGCCAGCAGCTTAGCCGGGAGCGTCGACGAGCAGTACTTC.

This chain links TRBV28 with TRBJ2-1, with TRBD1 identical over 7 bases. Germline CDR1 reads MDHEN; CDR2 reads SYDVKM. The trim removed 3 bases at V and 2 bases at J, leaving 1 base unmatched. The length of the CDR3 is 14 residues. DNA of the CDR3: TGTGCCAGCAGTTTCCAGGGGGCCTACAATGAGCAGTTCTTC. The encoded protein is CASSFQGAYNEQFF.

The chain recombines TRBV7-2 with TRBJ2-5, with no clear D. Per the germline V gene, CDR1 is SGHTA and CDR2 is FQGNSA. With 2 bases removed from V and 2 bases from J, the gap between germline ends came to 12 bases. This CDR3 is built from 15 residues. The CDR3 loop is CASSLFGWGQETQYF. CDR3 in DNA: TGTGCCAGCAGCTTATTTGGCTGGGGTCAAGAGACCCAGTACTTC.

This clonotype was detected many times. The CDR3 bases are TGTGCCAGCAGCTTAGACGGACAGGGCGGGACTGAAGCTTTCTTT. This gives the protein CASSLDGQGGTEAFF. V gene TRBV11-3 combines with J gene TRBJ1-1; 8 nucleotides match TRBD1. Germline values: CDR1 SGHNT, CDR2 YENEEA. V shed 0 bases, J shed 5 bases, and the junction held 5 bases outside the gene matches. The CDR3 has 15 amino acids. Using reference TRBV11-3 and TRBJ1-1 for the parts outside the CDR3, the full variable domain is EAGVVQSPRYKIIEKKQPVAFWCNPISGHNTLYWYLQNLGQGPELLIRYENEEAVDDSQLPKDRFSAERLKGVDSTLKIQPAELGDSAVYLCASSLDGQGGTEAFFGQGTRLTVV.

The sample holds a few counts of this clonotype. This chain connects TRBV6-2 or TRBV6-3 to TRBJ2-7; 7 bases fit TRBD2. Germline V CDR1 and CDR2: MNHEY, SVGEGT. This CDR3 has 15 amino acids. V lost 3 bases to trimming and J lost 0 bases; unmatched junction nucleotides: 5. The CDR3 DNA reads as TGTGCCAGCAGTTATTCCCTAGCGGTCTCCTACGAGCAGTACTTC. This codes for CASSYSLAVSYEQYF.

This clonotype was counted only a few times. The chain uses TRBV7-2 and TRBJ1-1; a possible D gene is TRBD1 (6 bases). Trimming removed 2 bases at V and 7 bases at J, with 17 bases between. Germline values: CDR1 SGHTA, CDR2 FQGNSA. The CDR3 has 15 amino acids. This CDR3 reads CASSLLPGANGEAFF. DNA of the CDR3: TGTGCCAGCAGCTTACTCCCAGGGGCGAACGGTGAAGCTTTCTTT.

This chain connects TRBV6-5 to TRBJ2-4; no reliable D call. This CDR3 region has 15 residues. V dropped 6 bases and J dropped 0 bases, with 12 bases sitting between them. Germline CDR1 is MNHEY and CDR2 is SVGAGI. DNA of the CDR3: TGTGCCAGCAGCATAATTCTAGGAGCCAAAAACATTCAGTACTTC. As protein: CASSIILGAKNIQYF.

The chain couples TRBV11-2 to TRBJ2-5, with 13 positions matching TRBD2. CDR1 and CDR2 from the germline V gene are SGHAT and FQNNGV. CDR3 length: 16 residues. J lost 7 bases, V lost 3 bases, and 8 bases had no gene match. The DNA of the CDR3 is TGTGCCAGCAGCTTCGGACTAGCGGGAGCCTCGGGGACCCAGTACTTC. This gives the protein CASSFGLAGASGTQYF.

This clonotype was observed a handful of times. The V gene is TRBV7-2, the J gene TRBJ2-1; D may be TRBD1 (7 bases). The germline gives CDR1 SGHTA, CDR2 FQGNSA. V dropped 7 bases and J dropped 8 bases, with 21 bases sitting between them. CDR3 length: 15 residues. CDR3 protein: CASTQGGNVYDEQFF. The CDR3 nucleotides read TGTGCCAGCACCCAGGGGGGTAACGTTTACGATGAGCAGTTCTTC. Supplemented by reference TRBV7-2 and TRBJ2-1, the full variable domain reads GAGVSQSPSNKVTEKGKDVELRCDPISGHTALYWYRQSLGQGLEFLIYFQGNSAPDKSGLPSDRFSAERTGGSVSTLTIQRTQQEDSAVYLCASTQGGNVYDEQFFGPGTRLTVL.

The chain recombines TRBV28 with TRBJ2-7; D is possibly TRBD1 or TRBD2 (5 bases each). Deletions cut 6 bases from V and 2 bases from J, with 14 bases between. The V gene's germline CDR1 is MDHEN and CDR2 SYDVKM. CDR3 size: 14 residues. The CDR3 region is CASRPLGRAYEQYF. The CDR3 nucleotides read TGTGCCAGCAGGCCGCTGGGGCGGGCCTACGAGCAGTACTTC.